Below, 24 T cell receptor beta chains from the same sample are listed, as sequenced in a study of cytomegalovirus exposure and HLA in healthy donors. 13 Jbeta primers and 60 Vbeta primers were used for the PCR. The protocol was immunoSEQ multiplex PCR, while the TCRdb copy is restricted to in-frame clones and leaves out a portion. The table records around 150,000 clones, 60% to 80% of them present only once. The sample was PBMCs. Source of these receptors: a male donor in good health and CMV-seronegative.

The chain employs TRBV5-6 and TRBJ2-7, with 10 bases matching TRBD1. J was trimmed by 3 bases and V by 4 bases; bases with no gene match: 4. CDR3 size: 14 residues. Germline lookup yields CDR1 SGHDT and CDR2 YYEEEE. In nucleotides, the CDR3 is TGTGCCAGCAGCATGGGACAGGGGATCTACGAGCAGTACTTC. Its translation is CASSMGQGIYEQYF. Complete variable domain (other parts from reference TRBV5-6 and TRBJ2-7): DAGVTQSPTHLIKTRGQQVTLRCSPKSGHDTVSWYQQALGQGPQFIFQYYEEEERQRGNFPDRFSGHQFPNYSSELNVNALLLGDSALYLCASSMGQGIYEQYFGPGTRLTVT.

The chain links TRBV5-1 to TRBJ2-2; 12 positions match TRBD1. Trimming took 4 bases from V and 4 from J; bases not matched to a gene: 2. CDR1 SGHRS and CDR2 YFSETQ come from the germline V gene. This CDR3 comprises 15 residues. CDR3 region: CASSVGQGATGELFF. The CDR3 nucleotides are TGCGCCAGCAGCGTGGGACAGGGGGCCACCGGGGAGCTGTTTTTT.

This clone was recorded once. CDR3 sequence reads: CASSSGTTPSYGYTF. DNA for the CDR3: TGTGCCAGCAGTTCCGGGACAACTCCCTCCTATGGCTACACCTTC. The chain recombines TRBV7-6 with TRBJ1-2, with D possibly TRBD1 on 6 matching bases. Trimming shortened V by 6 bases and J by 4 bases, and 18 bases separated the two germline ends. The CDR3 runs to 15 residues. The germline CDR1 and CDR2 sequences are SGHVS and FNYEAQ.

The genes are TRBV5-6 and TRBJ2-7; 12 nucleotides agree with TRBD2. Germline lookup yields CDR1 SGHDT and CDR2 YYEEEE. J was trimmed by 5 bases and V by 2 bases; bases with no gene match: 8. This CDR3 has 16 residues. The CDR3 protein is CASSFLTSGSPNEQYF. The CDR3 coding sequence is TGTGCCAGCAGCTTCCTGACTAGCGGGAGTCCCAACGAGCAGTACTTC.

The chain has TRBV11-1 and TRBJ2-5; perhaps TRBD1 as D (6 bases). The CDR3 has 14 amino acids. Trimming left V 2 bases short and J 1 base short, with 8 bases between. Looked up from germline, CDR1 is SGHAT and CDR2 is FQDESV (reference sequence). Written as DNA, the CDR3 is TGTGCCAGCAGCTTAACAGGGATCCAAGAGACCCAGTACTTC. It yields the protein CASSLTGIQETQYF. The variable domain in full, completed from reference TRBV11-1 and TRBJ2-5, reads EAEVAQSPRYKITEKSQAVAFWCDPISGHATLYWYRQILGQGPELLVQFQDESVVDDSQLPKDRFSAERLKGVDSTLKIQPAELGDSAMYLCASSLTGIQETQYFGPGTRLLVL.

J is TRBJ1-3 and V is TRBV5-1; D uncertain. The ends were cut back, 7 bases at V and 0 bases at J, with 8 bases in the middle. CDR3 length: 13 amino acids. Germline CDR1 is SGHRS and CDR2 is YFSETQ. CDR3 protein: CASAPSSGNTIYF. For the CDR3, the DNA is TGCGCCAGCGCCCCCAGCTCTGGAAACACCATATATTTT. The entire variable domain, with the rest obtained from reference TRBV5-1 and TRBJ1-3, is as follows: KAGVTQTPRYLIKTRGQQVTLSCSPISGHRSVSWYQQTPGQGLQFLFEYFSETQRNKGNFPGRFSGRQFSNSRSEMNVSTLELGDSALYLCASAPSSGNTIYFGEGSWLTVV.

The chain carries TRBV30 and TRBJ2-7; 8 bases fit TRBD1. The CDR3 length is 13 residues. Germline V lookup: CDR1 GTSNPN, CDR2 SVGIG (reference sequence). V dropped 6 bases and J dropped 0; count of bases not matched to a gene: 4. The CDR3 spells CACSTGGSYEQYF. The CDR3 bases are TGTGCCTGTAGTACAGGGGGCTCCTACGAGCAGTACTTC.

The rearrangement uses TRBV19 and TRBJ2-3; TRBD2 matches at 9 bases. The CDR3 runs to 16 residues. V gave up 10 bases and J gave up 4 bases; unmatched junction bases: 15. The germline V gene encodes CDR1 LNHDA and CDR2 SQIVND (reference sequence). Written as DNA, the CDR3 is TGTGCCACGCGAATCATAGCGGGAGCAGAGGCAGATACGCAGTATTTT. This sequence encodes CATRIIAGAEADTQYF.

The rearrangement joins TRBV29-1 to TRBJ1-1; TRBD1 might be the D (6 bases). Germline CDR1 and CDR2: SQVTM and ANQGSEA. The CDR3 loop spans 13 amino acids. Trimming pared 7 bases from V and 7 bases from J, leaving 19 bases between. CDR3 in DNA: TGCAGCGACTTAACAGGGAACACCGGTGAAGCTTTCTTT. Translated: CSDLTGNTGEAFF. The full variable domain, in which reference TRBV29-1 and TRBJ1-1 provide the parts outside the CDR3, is SAVISQKPSRDICQRGTSLTIQCQVDSQVTMMFWYRQQPGQSLTLIATANQGSEATYESGFVIDKFPISRPNLTFSTLTVSNMSPEDSSIYLCSDLTGNTGEAFFGQGTRLTVV.

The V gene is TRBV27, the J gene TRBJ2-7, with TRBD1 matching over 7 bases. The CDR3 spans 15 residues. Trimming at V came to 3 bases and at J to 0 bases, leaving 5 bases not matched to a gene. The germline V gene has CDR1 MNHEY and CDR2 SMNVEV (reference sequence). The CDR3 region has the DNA TGTGCCAGCAGTTTCGAGGGACAGAACTCCTACGAGCAGTACTTC. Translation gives CASSFEGQNSYEQYF.

The CDR3 DNA sequence: TGTGTCACAAAAGTAGGGGCGGATGAGCAGTTCTTC. Translated, it gives CVTKVGADEQFF. The chain joins TRBV27 to TRBJ2-1; tentatively, D is TRBD1 (5 bases). This CDR3 comprises 12 residues. Germline V gives CDR1 MNHEY, CDR2 SMNVEV (reference sequence).

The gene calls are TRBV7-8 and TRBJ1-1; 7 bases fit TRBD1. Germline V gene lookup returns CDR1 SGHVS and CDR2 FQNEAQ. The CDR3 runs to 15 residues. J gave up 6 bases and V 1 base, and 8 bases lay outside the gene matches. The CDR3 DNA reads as TGTGCCAGCAGCTTAGAACCGGGACAGTTTTCTGAAGCTTTCTTT. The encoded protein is CASSLEPGQFSEAFF.

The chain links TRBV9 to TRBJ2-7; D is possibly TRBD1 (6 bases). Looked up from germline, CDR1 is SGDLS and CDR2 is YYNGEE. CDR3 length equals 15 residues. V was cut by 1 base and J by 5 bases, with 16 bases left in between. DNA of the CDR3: TGTGCCAGCAGCGTAAGGAGTGGACAGTTGCACGAGCAGTACTTC. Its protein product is CASSVRSGQLHEQYF.

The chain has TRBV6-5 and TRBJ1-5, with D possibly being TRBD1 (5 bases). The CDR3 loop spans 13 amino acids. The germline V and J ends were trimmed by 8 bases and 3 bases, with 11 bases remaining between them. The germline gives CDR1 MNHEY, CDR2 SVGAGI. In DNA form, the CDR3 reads TGTGCCAGCGGGGCCAAGTACAATCAGCCCCAGCATTTT. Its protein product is CASGAKYNQPQHF.

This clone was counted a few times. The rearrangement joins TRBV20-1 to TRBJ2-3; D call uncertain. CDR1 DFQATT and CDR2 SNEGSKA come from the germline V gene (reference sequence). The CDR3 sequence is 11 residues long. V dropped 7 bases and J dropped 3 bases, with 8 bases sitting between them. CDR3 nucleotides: TGCAGTGTTCGCAGGACAGATACGCAGTATTTT. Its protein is CSVRRTDTQYF.

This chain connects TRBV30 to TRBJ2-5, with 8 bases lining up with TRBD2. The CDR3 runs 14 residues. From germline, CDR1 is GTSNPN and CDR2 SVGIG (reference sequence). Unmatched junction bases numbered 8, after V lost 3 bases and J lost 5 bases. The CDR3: CAWRERGPLETQYF. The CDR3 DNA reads TGTGCCTGGAGAGAGCGGGGGCCCCTGGAGACCCAGTACTTC. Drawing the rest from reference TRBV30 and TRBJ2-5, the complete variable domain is SQTIHQWPATLVQPVGSPLSLECTVEGTSNPNLYWYRQAAGRGLQLLFYSVGIGQISSEVPQNLSASRPQDRQFILSSKKLLLSDSGFYLCAWRERGPLETQYFGPGTRLLVL.

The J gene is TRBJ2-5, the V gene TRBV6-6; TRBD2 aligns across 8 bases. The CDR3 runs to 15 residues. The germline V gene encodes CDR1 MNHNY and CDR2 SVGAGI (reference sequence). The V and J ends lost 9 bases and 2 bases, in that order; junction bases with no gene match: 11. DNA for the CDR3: TGTGCCAGGCCGGGACTAGAGCCTTGTCAAGAGACCCAGTACTTC. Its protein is CARPGLEPCQETQYF.

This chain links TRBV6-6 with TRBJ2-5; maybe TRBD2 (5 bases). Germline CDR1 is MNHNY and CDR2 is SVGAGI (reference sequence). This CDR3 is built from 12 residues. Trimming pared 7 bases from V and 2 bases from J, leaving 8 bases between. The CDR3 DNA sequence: TGTGCCAGCAACCCGGGACAAGAGACCCAGTACTTC. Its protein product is CASNPGQETQYF.

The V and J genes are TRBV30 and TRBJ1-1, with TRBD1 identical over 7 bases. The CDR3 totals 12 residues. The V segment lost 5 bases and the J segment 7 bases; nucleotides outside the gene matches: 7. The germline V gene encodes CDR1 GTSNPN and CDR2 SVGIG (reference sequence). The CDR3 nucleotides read TGTGCCTGGGACAGGGCCCTGGGTGAAGCTTTCTTT. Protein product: CAWDRALGEAFF. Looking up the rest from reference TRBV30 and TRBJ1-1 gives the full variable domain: SQTIHQWPATLVQPVGSPLSLECTVEGTSNPNLYWYRQAAGRGLQLLFYSVGIGQISSEVPQNLSASRPQDRQFILSSKKLLLSDSGFYLCAWDRALGEAFFGQGTRLTVV.

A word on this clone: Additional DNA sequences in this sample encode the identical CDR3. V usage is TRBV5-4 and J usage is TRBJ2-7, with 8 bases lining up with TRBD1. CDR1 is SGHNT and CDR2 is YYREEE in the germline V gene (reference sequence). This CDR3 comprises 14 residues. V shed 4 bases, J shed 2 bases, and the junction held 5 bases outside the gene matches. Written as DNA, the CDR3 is TGTGCCAGCAGCCCCGGGACAGGAGCCTACGAGCAGTACTTC. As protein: CASSPGTGAYEQYF.

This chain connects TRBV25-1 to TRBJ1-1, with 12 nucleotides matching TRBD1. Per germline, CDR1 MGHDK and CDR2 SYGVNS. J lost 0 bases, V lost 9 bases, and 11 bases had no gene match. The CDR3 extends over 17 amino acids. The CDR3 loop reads CASSGTGGLGLNTEAFF. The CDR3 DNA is TGTGCCAGTTCCGGGACAGGGGGCCTAGGCCTGAACACTGAAGCTTTCTTT.

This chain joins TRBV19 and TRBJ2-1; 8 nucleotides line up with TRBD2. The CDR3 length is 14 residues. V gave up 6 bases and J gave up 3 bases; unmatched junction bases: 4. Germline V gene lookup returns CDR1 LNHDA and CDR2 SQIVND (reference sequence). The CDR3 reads CASRTGTSYNEQFF. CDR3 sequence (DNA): TGTGCCAGTAGGACCGGGACTAGCTACAATGAGCAGTTCTTC.

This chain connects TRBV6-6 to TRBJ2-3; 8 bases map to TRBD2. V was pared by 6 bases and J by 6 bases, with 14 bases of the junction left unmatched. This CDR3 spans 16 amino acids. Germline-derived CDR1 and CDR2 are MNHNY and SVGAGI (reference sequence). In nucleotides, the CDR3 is TGTGCCAGCAGACACGGCGACGGGGGGGGCCGGGATACGCAGTATTTT. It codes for CASRHGDGGGRDTQYF.

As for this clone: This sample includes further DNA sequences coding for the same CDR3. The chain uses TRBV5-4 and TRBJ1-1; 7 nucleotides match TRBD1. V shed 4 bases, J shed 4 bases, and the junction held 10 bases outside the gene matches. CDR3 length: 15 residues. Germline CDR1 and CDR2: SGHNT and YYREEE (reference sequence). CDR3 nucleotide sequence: TGTGCCAGCAGCCCCTTCGACAGGGTGGCCACTGAAGCTTTCTTT. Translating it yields CASSPFDRVATEAFF.